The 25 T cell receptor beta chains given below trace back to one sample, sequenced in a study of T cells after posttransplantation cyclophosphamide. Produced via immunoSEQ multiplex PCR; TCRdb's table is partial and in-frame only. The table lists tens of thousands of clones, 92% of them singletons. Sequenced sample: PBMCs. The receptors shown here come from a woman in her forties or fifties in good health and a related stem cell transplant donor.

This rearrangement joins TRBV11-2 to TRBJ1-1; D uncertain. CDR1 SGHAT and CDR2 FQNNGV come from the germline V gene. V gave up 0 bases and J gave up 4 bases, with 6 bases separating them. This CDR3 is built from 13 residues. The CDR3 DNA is TGTGCCAGCAGCTTAGAATGGAGCACTGAAGCTTTCTTT. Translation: CASSLEWSTEAFF.

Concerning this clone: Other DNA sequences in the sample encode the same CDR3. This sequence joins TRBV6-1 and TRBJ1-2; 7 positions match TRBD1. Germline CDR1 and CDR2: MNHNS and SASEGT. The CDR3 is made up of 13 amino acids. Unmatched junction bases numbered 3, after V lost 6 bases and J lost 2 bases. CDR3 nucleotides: TGTGCCAGCAGCCGACAGGGAAACTATGGCTACACCTTC. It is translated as CASSRQGNYGYTF.

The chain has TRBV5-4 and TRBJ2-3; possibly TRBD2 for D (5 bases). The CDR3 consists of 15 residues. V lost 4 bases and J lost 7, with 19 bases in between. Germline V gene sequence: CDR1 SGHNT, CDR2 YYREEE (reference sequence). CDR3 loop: CASSVDSPRSHTQYF. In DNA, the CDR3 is TGTGCCAGCAGCGTGGACTCACCACGCTCGCATACGCAGTATTTT.

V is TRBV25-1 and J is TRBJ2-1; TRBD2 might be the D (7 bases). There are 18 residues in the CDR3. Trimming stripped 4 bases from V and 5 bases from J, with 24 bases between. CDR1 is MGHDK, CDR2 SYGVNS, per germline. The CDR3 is CASSADSILGGVNNEQFF. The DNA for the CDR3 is TGTGCCAGCAGTGCGGACAGTATACTGGGGGGGGTCAACAATGAGCAGTTCTTC.

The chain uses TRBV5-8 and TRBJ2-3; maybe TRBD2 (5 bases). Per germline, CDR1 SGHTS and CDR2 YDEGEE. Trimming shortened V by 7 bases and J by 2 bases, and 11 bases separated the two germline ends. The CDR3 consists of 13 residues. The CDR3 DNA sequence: TGTGCCAGCTTCAAGCGGTCCACAGATACGCAGTATTTT. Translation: CASFKRSTDTQYF.

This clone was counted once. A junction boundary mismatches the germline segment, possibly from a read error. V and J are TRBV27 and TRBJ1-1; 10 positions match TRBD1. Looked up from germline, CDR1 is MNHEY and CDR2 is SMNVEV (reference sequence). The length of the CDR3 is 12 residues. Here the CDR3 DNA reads TGTGCCAGCAGTCGACAGGGGGCTGACGCTTTCTTT. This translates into CASSRQGADAFF.

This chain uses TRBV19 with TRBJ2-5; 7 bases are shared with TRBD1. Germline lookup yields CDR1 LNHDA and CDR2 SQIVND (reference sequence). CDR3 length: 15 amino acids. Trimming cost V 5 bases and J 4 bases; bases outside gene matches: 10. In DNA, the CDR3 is TGTGCCAGTAGTCCCGCGGCCAGGGGGTCAGAGACCCAGTACTTC. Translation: CASSPAARGSETQYF.

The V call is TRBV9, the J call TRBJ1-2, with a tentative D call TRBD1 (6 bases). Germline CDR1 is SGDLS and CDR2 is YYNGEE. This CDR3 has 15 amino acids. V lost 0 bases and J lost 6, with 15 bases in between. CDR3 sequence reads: CASSVGGTTPNGYTF. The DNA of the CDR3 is TGTGCCAGCAGCGTAGGGGGGACAACCCCCAATGGCTACACCTTC.

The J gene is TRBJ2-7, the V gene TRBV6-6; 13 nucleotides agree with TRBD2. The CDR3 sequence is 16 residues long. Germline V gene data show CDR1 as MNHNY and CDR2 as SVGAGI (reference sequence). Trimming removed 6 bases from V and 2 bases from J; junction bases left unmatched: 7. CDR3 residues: CASSPQTSGRPYEQYF. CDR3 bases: TGTGCCAGCAGCCCTCAGACTAGCGGGAGGCCCTACGAGCAGTACTTC.

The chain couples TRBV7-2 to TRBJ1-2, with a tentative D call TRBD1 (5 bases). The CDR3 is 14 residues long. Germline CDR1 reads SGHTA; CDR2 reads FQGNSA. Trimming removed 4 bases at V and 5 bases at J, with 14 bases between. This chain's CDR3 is CASSYNPQGYGYTF. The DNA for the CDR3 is TGTGCCAGCAGCTACAACCCTCAGGGTTATGGCTACACCTTC.

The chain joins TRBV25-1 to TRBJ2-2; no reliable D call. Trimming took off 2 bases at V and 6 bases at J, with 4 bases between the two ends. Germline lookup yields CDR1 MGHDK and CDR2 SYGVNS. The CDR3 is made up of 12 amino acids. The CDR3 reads CASSEVSGELFF. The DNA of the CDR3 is TGTGCCAGCAGTGAAGTCTCCGGGGAGCTGTTTTTT.

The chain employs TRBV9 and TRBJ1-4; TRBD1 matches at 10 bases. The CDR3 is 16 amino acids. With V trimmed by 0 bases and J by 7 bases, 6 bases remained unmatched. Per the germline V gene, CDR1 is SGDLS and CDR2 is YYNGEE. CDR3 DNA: TGTGCCAGCAGCGTAGGGGAGACAGGGGGCGGTGAAAAACTGTTTTTT. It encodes CASSVGETGGGEKLFF. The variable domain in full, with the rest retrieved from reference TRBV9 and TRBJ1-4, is DSGVTQTPKHLITATGQRVTLRCSPRSGDLSVYWYQQSLDQGLQFLIQYYNGEERAKGNILERFSAQQFPDLHSELNLSSLELGDSALYFCASSVGETGGGEKLFFGSGTQLSVL.

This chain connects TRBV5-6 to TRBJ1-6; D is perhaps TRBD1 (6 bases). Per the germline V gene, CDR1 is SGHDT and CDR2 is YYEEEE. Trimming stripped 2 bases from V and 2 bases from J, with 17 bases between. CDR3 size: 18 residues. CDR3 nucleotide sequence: TGTGCCAGCAGCTTTTGGGGGTGGGACACCACCTATAATTCACCCCTCCACTTT. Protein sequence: CASSFWGWDTTYNSPLHF.

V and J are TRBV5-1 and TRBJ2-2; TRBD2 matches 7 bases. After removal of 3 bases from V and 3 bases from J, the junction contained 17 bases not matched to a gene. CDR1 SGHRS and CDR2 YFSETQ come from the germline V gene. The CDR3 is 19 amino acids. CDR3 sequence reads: CASSYTPKEERGDTGELFF. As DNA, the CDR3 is TGCGCCAGCAGCTACACCCCGAAAGAAGAGCGGGGTGACACCGGGGAGCTGTTTTTT.

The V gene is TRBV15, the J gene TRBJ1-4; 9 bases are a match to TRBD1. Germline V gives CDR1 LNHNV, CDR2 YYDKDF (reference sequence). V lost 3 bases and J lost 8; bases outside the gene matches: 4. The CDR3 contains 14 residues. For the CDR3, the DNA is TGTGCCACCAGCAGGAGACAGGGGGGCGAAAAACTGTTTTTT. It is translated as CATSRRQGGEKLFF.

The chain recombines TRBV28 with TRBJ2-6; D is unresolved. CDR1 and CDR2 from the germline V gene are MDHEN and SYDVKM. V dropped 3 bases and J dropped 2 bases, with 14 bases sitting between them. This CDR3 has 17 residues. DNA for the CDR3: TGTGCCAGCAGTTTCGACCCAGGAACCACTGGGGCCAACGTCCTGACTTTC. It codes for CASSFDPGTTGANVLTF.

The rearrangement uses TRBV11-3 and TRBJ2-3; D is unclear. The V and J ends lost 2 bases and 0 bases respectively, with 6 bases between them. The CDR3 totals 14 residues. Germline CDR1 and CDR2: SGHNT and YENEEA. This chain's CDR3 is CASSLLASTDTQYF. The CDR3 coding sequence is TGTGCCAGCAGCTTACTGGCTAGCACAGATACGCAGTATTTT.

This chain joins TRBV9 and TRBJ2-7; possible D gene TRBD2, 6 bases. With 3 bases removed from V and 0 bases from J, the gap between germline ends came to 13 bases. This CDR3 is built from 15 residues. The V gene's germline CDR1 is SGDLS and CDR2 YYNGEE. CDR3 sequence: CASSGSGPLSYEQYF. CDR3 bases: TGTGCCAGCAGCGGAAGCGGGCCTCTCTCCTACGAGCAGTACTTC.

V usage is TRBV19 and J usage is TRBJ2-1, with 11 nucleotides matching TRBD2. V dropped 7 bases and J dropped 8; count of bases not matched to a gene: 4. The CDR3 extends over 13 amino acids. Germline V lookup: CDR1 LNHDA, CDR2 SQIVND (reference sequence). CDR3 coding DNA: TGTGCCAGTAATAGCGGGAGGGCTTATGAGCAGTTCTTC. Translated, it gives CASNSGRAYEQFF.

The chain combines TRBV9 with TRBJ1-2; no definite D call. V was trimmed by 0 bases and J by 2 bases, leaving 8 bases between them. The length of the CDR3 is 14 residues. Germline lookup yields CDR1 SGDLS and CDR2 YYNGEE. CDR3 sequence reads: CASSVGGRNYGYTF. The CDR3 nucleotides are TGTGCCAGCAGCGTAGGCGGCAGAAACTATGGCTACACCTTC.

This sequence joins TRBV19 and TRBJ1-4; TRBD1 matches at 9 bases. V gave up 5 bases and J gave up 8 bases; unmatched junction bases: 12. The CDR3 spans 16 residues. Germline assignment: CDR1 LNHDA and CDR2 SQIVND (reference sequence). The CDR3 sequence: CASSLRLGTGNEKLFF. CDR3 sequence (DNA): TGTGCCAGTAGTCTCCGTTTGGGGACAGGGAACGAAAAACTGTTTTTT.

The CDR3: CASSLGQREIQETQYF. The CDR3 region has the DNA TGTGCCAGCAGCTTGGGACAGCGGGAGATCCAAGAGACCCAGTACTTC. The gene calls are TRBV7-6 and TRBJ2-5; D may be TRBD2 (8 bases). The CDR3 is made up of 16 amino acids. CDR1 and CDR2 from the germline V gene are SGHVS and FNYEAQ. The ends were cut back, 3 bases at V and 1 base at J, with 15 bases in the middle.

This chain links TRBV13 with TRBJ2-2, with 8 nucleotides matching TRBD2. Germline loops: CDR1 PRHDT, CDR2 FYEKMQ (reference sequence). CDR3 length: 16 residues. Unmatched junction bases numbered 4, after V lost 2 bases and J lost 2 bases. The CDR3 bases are TGTGCCAGCAGCTTAACGGGGGGGAAAAACACCGGGGAGCTGTTTTTT. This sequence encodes CASSLTGGKNTGELFF.

CDR3 DNA: TGCGCCAGCAGCGGGGAGGGGCCAATGTCCTACGAGCAGTACTTC. Translating gives CASSGEGPMSYEQYF. The rearrangement links TRBV23-1 to TRBJ2-7; 7 positions agree with TRBD2. TRBV23-1 counts as an open reading frame of uncertain function. This CDR3 contains 15 residues. The ends lost 6 bases at V and 1 base at J; junction bases unmatched: 9.

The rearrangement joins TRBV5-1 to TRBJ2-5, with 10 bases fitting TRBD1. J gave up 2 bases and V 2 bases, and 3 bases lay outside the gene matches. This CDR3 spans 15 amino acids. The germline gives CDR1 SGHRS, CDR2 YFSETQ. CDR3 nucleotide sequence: TGCGCCAGCAGCTTTTGGGGACAGGGGCAAGAGACCCAGTACTTC. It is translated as CASSFWGQGQETQYF.